This T cell receptor (beta chain) originates from a study of blood T cell repertoires in COVID-19 (dated by TCRdb to 2018 to 2020). With respect to the entire study: Collaborator samples came from the United States, Italy and Spain and covered acute and convalescent phases of COVID-19. The material from the prospective study consisted of cDNA or gDNA derived from T cells, B-cell-depleted T cells, or PBMCs. Subjects who had been exposed to COVID-19, were actively infected with it, or had recovered from it provided the deeply sampled blood TCRbeta repertoires that made up the dataset. The repertoires were released in a freely available public database meant as a resource for research on the immune response to SARS-CoV-2. Samples were obtained from the ongoing ImmuneRACE study (first 160 participants) and from about 1,300 subjects provided by 6 global collaborators. The sample metadata nearly always contained a de-identified subject ID, COVID-19 status, age in years and sex. HLA class I and class II types, where available, came from metadata supplied by the sample provider rather than from assay-based typing.

Of note for this clone: What this receptor recognizes is not known. The input lacks base qualities; no much larger clone sits a single base away.

One collaborating source in Seattle enrolled patients while the patients were actively infected and followed the patients over time throughout the course of disease. Each collaborating institution followed its own protocols to collect whole blood in K2EDTA tubes. Collaborator samples were shipped for TCRbeta analysis as frozen whole blood, isolated PBMCs, or DNA extracted from either sample type. Broad study findings and their caveats: How much clinical and demographic metadata was included differed by source and by participant, and the metadata was provided uncurated.

According to the germline V gene, CDR1 reads MGHDK and CDR2 reads SYGVNS. The CDR3 measures 13 amino acids from cysteine to phenylalanine. Only the CDR3 portion is preserved as DNA: 39 bases, with reading frame beginning at the first base. V is cut by 8 bases and J by 1 base, and the space between the germline ends is 9 bases. TCRbeta CDR3 regions were amplified from genomic DNA using the immunoSEQ Assay, a bias-controlled multiplex PCR. The authors' analysis ran thus. Nucleated cell counts per sample were estimated from amplification of reference gene primers within the assay. To quantify the absolute abundance of each unique TCRbeta CDR3 rearrangement, sequence reads were collapsed and filtered. For each sample, productive Simpson clonality was calculated as the square root of Simpson's diversity index across productive rearrangements. TCRdb provides this immuneACCESS table in a form limited to in-frame rearrangements. Some clones are lacking; in checked studies, under half of them reflect an unresolved V gene, and why the rest are absent is not known. V and J calls and clone size are those listed in that table; D and trimming were worked out from the DNA. This sample holds approximately 200,000 clones; about 93% were observed only once. The top ten constitute roughly 0.76% of the sample.

Material: peripheral blood. The rearrangement joined TRBV25-1 to TRBJ1-3; too little of a D gene remains to name it. The receptor was derived from a man in his thirties or forties with COVID-19, enrolled during active disease. The CDR3 reads CASSRGSGNTIYF. The DNA sequence follows: TGTGCCAGCTCCCGAGGGTCTGGAAACACCATATATTTT.